This is a list of T cell receptor beta chains from one sample in a study of blood T cell repertoires in COVID-19. Profiling relied on immunoSEQ multiplex PCR, and the TCRdb table lists in-frame clones only, not all of them. The repertoire has about 60,000 clones, roughly four fifths of them found once; the top ten carry roughly 8.7%. The sample consisted of peripheral blood. These receptors all come from an elderly woman with acute or convalescent COVID-19. Both conserved end residues are part of each CDR3. The order of the fields is clone size, J gene, D gene, V gene, CDR3 DNA, CDR3 protein. D genes are given only for firm matches. Clone size, where shown, is once, few, many, or a class for clones that have expanded.

- TRBJ2-2 TRBD1 TRBV2 TGTGCCAGCAGCCGCGACAGGGCCGGGGAGCTGTTTTTT CASSRDRAGELFF
- TRBJ2-1 TRBD2 TRBV5-1 TGCGCCAGCAGCTGGGGGGTGCTACTAGCGGGAGTGGGAAATGAGCAGTTCTTC CASSWGVLLAGVGNEQFF
- TRBJ2-7 - TRBV24-1 TGTGCCACCAGCGATTCTCAGGGCCGGCACTACGAGCAGTACTTC CATSDSQGRHYEQYF
once TRBJ1-4 - TRBV2 TGTGCCAGCAGTGAAGCGCGCGGGGTGTCGAATGAAAAACTGTTTTTT CASSEARGVSNEKLFF
- TRBJ1-2 TRBD1 TRBV28 TGTGCCAGCCGAGCCCAACAGGGGTCTCTATGGGGCTACACCTTC CASRAQQGSLWGYTF
few TRBJ2-7 TRBD2 TRBV7-9 TGTGCCAGCAGCTTGGGGGGGACTAGCGGGTCCTACGAGCAGTACTTC CASSLGGTSGSYEQYF
- TRBJ2-1 - TRBV11-2 TGTGCCAGCGGCGTCGGGGTGGGTGAGCAGTTCTTC CASGVGVGEQFF
- TRBJ2-1 TRBD2 TRBV7-2 TGTGCCAGCAGCTTAGCCCGCTGGACTAGTCGAGGAAATGAGCAGTTCTTC CASSLARWTSRGNEQFF
once TRBJ2-1 - TRBV24-1 TGTGCCACCGGGACTCAGTCCACTCACAATGAGCAGTTCTTC CATGTQSTHNEQFF
- TRBJ1-4 - TRBV6-5 TGTGCCAGCAGACAACCAGCAACTAATGAAAAACTGTTTTTT CASRQPATNEKLFF